These 29 T cell receptor beta chains were sequenced from one sample in a study of cytomegalovirus exposure and HLA in healthy donors. The PCR used 60 Vbeta and 13 Jbeta primers. TCRdb's table, derived via immunoSEQ multiplex PCR, lists solely in-frame clones and lacks some. This sample's table has about 64,000 clones. The sequenced sample consisted of PBMCs. These receptors came from a woman in her late teens or twenties in good health and CMV-seronegative.

CDR3 DNA sequence: TGTGCCTGGAAGGGGCAGGGGAGCGCCTACGAGCAGTACTTC. Protein: CAWKGQGSAYEQYF. This chain joins TRBV30 and TRBJ2-7; D is possibly TRBD1 (6 bases). Trimming took 4 bases from V and 2 from J, leaving 15 bases between them. This CDR3 comprises 14 residues. Per the germline V gene, CDR1 is GTSNPN and CDR2 is SVGIG (reference sequence).

This sequence joins TRBV29-1 and TRBJ2-3, with D possibly TRBD2 on 5 matching bases. The ends were cut back, 5 bases at V and 1 base at J, with 13 bases in the middle. This CDR3 comprises 14 residues. Germline CDR1 SQVTM, CDR2 ANQGSEA. This CDR3 reads CSVRGLSGTDTQYF. In DNA form, the CDR3 reads TGCAGCGTTCGCGGACTTTCGGGCACAGATACGCAGTATTTT.

The chain recombines TRBV30 with TRBJ2-5, with TRBD2 matching over 13 bases. There are 15 residues in the CDR3. The germline CDR1 and CDR2 sequences are GTSNPN and SVGIG (reference sequence). V trimming: 0 bases; J trimming: 3 bases; junction bases outside the gene matches: 1. CDR3: CAWSVGLAGKETQYF. CDR3 nucleotide sequence: TGTGCCTGGAGTGTGGGACTAGCGGGAAAAGAGACCCAGTACTTC.

The V and J genes are TRBV30 and TRBJ2-1; TRBD1 aligns across 9 bases. CDR3 size: 15 residues. The V gene end was trimmed by 4 bases and the J gene end by 5 bases; junction bases not matched to a gene: 9. Germline CDR1 is GTSNPN and CDR2 is SVGIG (reference sequence). CDR3 amino acids: CAWINRDRADNEQFF. In DNA, the CDR3 is TGTGCCTGGATCAACCGGGACAGGGCGGACAATGAGCAGTTCTTC.

The chain uses TRBV25-1 and TRBJ1-1, with D maybe TRBD1 (5 bases). Germline V lookup: CDR1 MGHDK, CDR2 SYGVNS. This CDR3 has 15 residues. Trimming shortened V by 3 bases and J by 0 bases, and 11 bases separated the two germline ends. DNA of the CDR3: TGTGCCAGCAGTGACGGGAGGGGTATGAACACTGAAGCTTTCTTT. It encodes CASSDGRGMNTEAFF.

The chain uses TRBV4-1 and TRBJ1-1, with D possibly TRBD1 on 5 matching bases. The length of the CDR3 is 15 residues. V gave up 1 base and J gave up 0 bases, with 9 bases separating them. CDR1 and CDR2 (germline): MGHRA, YSYEKL. This chain's CDR3 is CASSQVGHMNTEAFF. CDR3 in DNA: TGCGCCAGCAGCCAAGTTGGACATATGAACACTGAAGCTTTCTTT.

J is TRBJ2-1 and V is TRBV4-1, with D maybe TRBD1 (5 bases). Per the germline V gene, CDR1 is MGHRA and CDR2 is YSYEKL. The CDR3 totals 15 residues. V was cut by 1 base and J by 4 bases, with 11 bases left in between. This CDR3 reads CASSQVGDLYNEQFF. In nucleotides, the CDR3 is TGCGCCAGCAGCCAAGTAGGGGATCTATACAATGAGCAGTTCTTC.

This chain uses TRBV7-3 with TRBJ1-1, with a weak D call TRBD1 (6 bases). The CDR3 totals 12 residues. CDR1 and CDR2 from the germline V gene are SGHTA and FQGTGA. Trimming removed 4 bases at V and 5 bases at J, with 8 bases between. In DNA, the CDR3 is TGTGCCAGCAGCTCAGGGGAAACTGAAGCTTTCTTT. Its translation is CASSSGETEAFF. Complete variable domain (other parts from reference TRBV7-3 and TRBJ1-1): GAGVSQTPSNKVTEKGKYVELRCDPISGHTALYWYRQSLGQGPEFLIYFQGTGAADDSGLPNDRFFAVRPEGSVSTLKIQRTERGDSAVYLCASSSGETEAFFGQGTRLTVV.

CDR3 sequence (DNA): TGTGCCAGCAGCTTATATTCCGGGGTATCGAACACTGAAGCTTTCTTT. Translating gives CASSLYSGVSNTEAFF. The rearrangement joins TRBV7-8 to TRBJ1-1; D is uncertain. The germline V and J ends were trimmed by 2 bases and 1 base, with 14 bases remaining between them. This CDR3 is built from 16 residues. CDR1 and CDR2 from the germline V gene are SGHVS and FQNEAQ.

The J gene is TRBJ2-5, the V gene TRBV30; possibly TRBD2 for D (6 bases). The CDR3 has 12 residues. With 3 bases removed from V and 5 bases from J, the gap between germline ends came to 10 bases. CDR1 is GTSNPN, CDR2 SVGIG, per germline (reference sequence). CDR3 coding DNA: TGTGCCTGGAGGGCAGGGAGGGAGACCCAGTACTTC. Translation: CAWRAGRETQYF.

This chain links TRBV30 with TRBJ2-7, with 8 nucleotides matching TRBD1. The CDR3 sequence is 14 residues long. CDR1 is GTSNPN, CDR2 SVGIG, per germline (reference sequence). Unmatched junction bases numbered 11, after V lost 5 bases and J lost 5 bases. The CDR3 DNA reads as TGTGCCTGGGCCCCAGGACAGGGAAGGCACGAGCAGTACTTC. This codes for CAWAPGQGRHEQYF.

This chain joins TRBV7-9 and TRBJ2-7, with 7 positions matching TRBD2. J gave up 3 bases and V 1 base, and 12 bases lay outside the gene matches. This CDR3 is built from 17 residues. CDR1 SEHNR and CDR2 FQNEAQ come from the germline V gene (reference sequence). The CDR3: CASSLDLGGTTGYEQYF. The CDR3 nucleotides are TGTGCCAGCAGCTTAGATTTGGGGGGGACTACGGGCTACGAGCAGTACTTC.

V and J are TRBV18 and TRBJ1-2, with D unresolved. CDR1 is KGHSH and CDR2 is LQKENI in the germline V gene. This CDR3 contains 13 residues. With 2 bases removed from V and 4 bases from J, the gap between germline ends came to 8 bases. The CDR3 coding sequence is TGTGCCAGCTCACCATCGGGAGTCTATGGCTACACCTTC. This codes for CASSPSGVYGYTF.

J is TRBJ2-7 and V is TRBV9; weak D call: TRBD2 (5 bases). Germline CDR1 is SGDLS and CDR2 is YYNGEE. V gave up 3 bases and J gave up 2 bases, with 12 bases separating them. The CDR3 contains 14 residues. The CDR3 region has the DNA TGTGCCAGCAGCGGGAGGACGGTCCCCTACGAGCAGTACTTC. It is translated as CASSGRTVPYEQYF.

The chain couples TRBV9 to TRBJ2-1, with 9 bases matching TRBD2. Losses at the gene ends were 5 bases for V and 5 bases for J; bases not matched to a gene: 8. The CDR3 contains 15 residues. CDR1 is SGDLS, CDR2 YYNGEE, per germline. The CDR3 region has the DNA TGTGCCAGCAGTCTAGCGGGAAGCCTAGACAATGAGCAGTTCTTC. As protein: CASSLAGSLDNEQFF.

The rearrangement uses TRBV29-1 and TRBJ1-2; possible D gene TRBD1, 6 bases. Trimming pared 7 bases from V and 4 bases from J, leaving 13 bases between. Germline CDR1 and CDR2: SQVTM and ANQGSEA. This CDR3 is 12 amino acids long. The CDR3 region is CSAKQGTYGYTF. The CDR3 DNA is TGCAGCGCAAAACAGGGAACCTATGGCTACACCTTC.

This rearrangement joins TRBV4-1 to TRBJ2-7; D call uncertain. The CDR3 sequence is 15 residues long. Trimming stripped 1 base from V and 5 bases from J, with 15 bases between. From germline, CDR1 is MGHRA and CDR2 YSYEKL. This CDR3 reads CASSQGSLPSNEQYF. CDR3 nucleotides: TGCGCCAGCAGCCAAGGGAGTCTACCGTCCAACGAGCAGTACTTC.

The chain uses TRBV30 and TRBJ2-3; TRBD2 aligns across 8 bases. This CDR3 has 14 amino acids. The V and J ends lost 0 bases and 7 bases, in that order; junction bases with no gene match: 6. Germline-derived CDR1 and CDR2 are GTSNPN and SVGIG (reference sequence). CDR3 in amino acids: CAWSVGTSLNTQYF. CDR3 bases: TGTGCCTGGAGTGTAGGGACTAGTTTAAATACGCAGTATTTT. Combining the CDR3 with reference TRBV30 and TRBJ2-3 gives the whole variable domain SQTIHQWPATLVQPVGSPLSLECTVEGTSNPNLYWYRQAAGRGLQLLFYSVGIGQISSEVPQNLSASRPQDRQFILSSKKLLLSDSGFYLCAWSVGTSLNTQYFGPGTRLTVL.

The rearrangement links TRBV25-1 to TRBJ2-2; 12 bases fit TRBD1. The V gene end was trimmed by 2 bases and the J gene end by 7 bases; junction bases not matched to a gene: 11. The CDR3 totals 18 residues. CDR1 and CDR2 from the germline V gene are MGHDK and SYGVNS. The CDR3 sequence is CASSEPPRGQGAFGELFF. The DNA for the CDR3 is TGTGCCAGCAGTGAACCCCCCAGGGGACAGGGGGCATTCGGGGAGCTGTTTTTT.

V usage is TRBV4-1 and J usage is TRBJ1-5; D is uncertain. Germline CDR1 is MGHRA and CDR2 is YSYEKL. This CDR3 has 15 residues. V lost 2 bases to trimming and J lost 3 bases, with 11 bases between them. The CDR3 reads CASSQSTDINQPQHF. The CDR3, as DNA: TGCGCCAGCAGCCAATCCACAGATATCAATCAGCCCCAGCATTTT.

The chain combines TRBV5-5 with TRBJ2-7, with a tentative D call TRBD1 (5 bases). Germline V gene lookup returns CDR1 SGHKS and CDR2 YYEKEE (reference sequence). The V gene lost 4 bases and the J gene lost 6 bases, with 11 bases spanning the gap. CDR3 length: 12 residues. DNA for the CDR3: TGTGCCAGCAGCCCAGGGCCCCTCGAGCAGTACTTC. This encodes CASSPGPLEQYF.

The chain combines TRBV5-1 with TRBJ1-2; TRBD1 aligns across 7 bases. Trimming at V came to 7 bases and at J to 6 bases, leaving 12 bases not matched to a gene. This CDR3 spans 14 amino acids. Germline CDR1 is SGHRS and CDR2 is YFSETQ. CDR3 protein: CASGGTTGLDGYTF. The CDR3 bases are TGCGCCAGCGGTGGAACGACAGGGTTGGATGGCTACACCTTC.

The chain uses TRBV6-1 and TRBJ2-7; the match to TRBD1 covers 9 bases. Germline loops: CDR1 MNHNS, CDR2 SASEGT. The CDR3 consists of 16 residues. V shed 3 bases and J 0 bases; nucleotides not matched to a gene: 6. This CDR3 is CASSERMTGGSYEQYF. CDR3 nucleotides: TGTGCCAGCAGTGAGCGGATGACAGGGGGCTCCTACGAGCAGTACTTC.

V and J are TRBV4-1 and TRBJ2-3, with TRBD2 identical over 8 bases. With 0 bases clipped from V and 4 bases from J, the junction kept 12 bases outside the gene matches. The germline CDR1 and CDR2 sequences are MGHRA and YSYEKL. CDR3 length: 18 residues. This CDR3 reads CASSQDEAGGPEADTQYF. The CDR3 nucleotides read TGCGCCAGCAGCCAAGATGAGGCGGGGGGCCCGGAGGCAGATACGCAGTATTTT.

The chain has TRBV30 and TRBJ1-1; D possibly corresponds to TRBD1 (5 bases). This CDR3 has 13 amino acids. V lost 5 bases and J lost 4, with 14 bases in between. The V gene's germline CDR1 is GTSNPN and CDR2 SVGIG (reference sequence). CDR3 nucleotides: TGTGCCTGGTCCTTAGGGGTAGGCACTGAAGCTTTCTTT. Translated, it gives CAWSLGVGTEAFF.

V usage is TRBV29-1 and J usage is TRBJ1-4; D gene unclear. Germline CDR1 reads SQVTM; CDR2 reads ANQGSEA. The length of the CDR3 is 13 residues. Trimming pared 4 bases from V and 4 bases from J, leaving 10 bases between. CDR3 bases: TGCAGCGTTGGCGGACTCATTAATGAAAAACTGTTTTTT. Protein sequence: CSVGGLINEKLFF.

V is TRBV9 and J is TRBJ2-7, with 11 bases fitting TRBD2. Germline V gene sequence: CDR1 SGDLS, CDR2 YYNGEE. The junction had 5 bases not matched to a gene; V was cut back by 0 bases and J by 6 bases. CDR3 length: 15 residues. CDR3 region: CASSVGGGTSGEQYF. The CDR3 DNA sequence: TGTGCCAGCAGCGTAGGGGGGGGGACTAGCGGCGAGCAGTACTTC.

The rearrangement joins TRBV5-6 to TRBJ1-4; D perhaps matches TRBD1 (6 bases). Germline CDR1 SGHDT, CDR2 YYEEEE. Trimming removed 2 bases at V and 8 bases at J, with 13 bases between. The CDR3 consists of 14 residues. The CDR3 DNA reads as TGTGCCAGCAGCTTCCTGGGGGCTGAAGAAAAACTGTTTTTT. Amino acids: CASSFLGAEEKLFF.

The chain recombines TRBV30 with TRBJ1-1; no reliable D call. There are 12 residues in the CDR3. The V and J ends lost 5 bases and 0 bases respectively, with 7 bases between them. Germline CDR1 is GTSNPN and CDR2 is SVGIG (reference sequence). CDR3 amino acids: CAWGGMNTEAFF. In DNA, the CDR3 is TGTGCCTGGGGAGGGATGAACACTGAAGCTTTCTTT.